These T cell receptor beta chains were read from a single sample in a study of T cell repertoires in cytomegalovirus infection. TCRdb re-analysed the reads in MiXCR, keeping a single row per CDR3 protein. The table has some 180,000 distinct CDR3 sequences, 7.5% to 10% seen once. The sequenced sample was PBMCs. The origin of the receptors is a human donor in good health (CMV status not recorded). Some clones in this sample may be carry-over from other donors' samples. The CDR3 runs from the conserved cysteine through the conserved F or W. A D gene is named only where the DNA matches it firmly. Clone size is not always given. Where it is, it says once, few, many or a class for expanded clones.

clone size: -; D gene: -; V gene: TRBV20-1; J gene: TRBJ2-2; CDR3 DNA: TGCAGTGCTAGGACAAAGGGAACGGGCACCGGGGAGCTGTTTTTT; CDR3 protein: CSARTKGTGTGELFF
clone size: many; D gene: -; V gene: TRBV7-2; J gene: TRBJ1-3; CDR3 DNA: TGTGCCAGCAGCTTAAGGCAGGGAAGGTCTGGAAACACCATATATTTT; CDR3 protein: CASSLRQGRSGNTIYF
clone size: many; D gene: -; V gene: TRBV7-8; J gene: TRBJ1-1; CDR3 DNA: TGTGCCAGCAGCTTCTTCTCGGGCACTGAAGCTTTCTTT; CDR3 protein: CASSFFSGTEAFF
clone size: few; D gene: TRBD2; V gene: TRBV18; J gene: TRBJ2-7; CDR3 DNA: TGTGCCAGCTCACCCCGGACTAGCGGGATCTCCTACGAGCAGTACTTC; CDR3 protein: CASSPRTSGISYEQYF
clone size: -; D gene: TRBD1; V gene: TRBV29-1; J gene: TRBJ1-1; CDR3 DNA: TGCAGCGCCGGGACAGGCGTGAACACTGAAGCTTTCTTT; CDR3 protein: CSAGTGVNTEAFF
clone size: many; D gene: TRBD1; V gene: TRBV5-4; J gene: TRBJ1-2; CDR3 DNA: TGTGCCAGCAGCCGCATACCGGGACAGGGACCGAGGGGGGATGGCTACACCTTC; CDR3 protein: CASSRIPGQGPRGDGYTF
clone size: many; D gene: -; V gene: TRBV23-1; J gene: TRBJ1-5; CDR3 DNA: TGCGCCAGCAGTCAATCGGGGCCTTGGGGGGTCAATAGCAATCAGCCCCAGCATTTT; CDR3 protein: CASSQSGPWGVNSNQPQHF
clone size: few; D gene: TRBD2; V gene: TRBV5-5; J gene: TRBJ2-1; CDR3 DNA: TGTGCCAGCAGCTTTGAGGCGGGGGAGTACAATGAGCAGTTCTTC; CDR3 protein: CASSFEAGEYNEQFF
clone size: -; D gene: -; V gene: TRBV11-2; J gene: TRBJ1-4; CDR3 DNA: TGTGCCAGCAGCCCAGGGTACTCTAATGAAAAACTGTTTTTT; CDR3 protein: CASSPGYSNEKLFF
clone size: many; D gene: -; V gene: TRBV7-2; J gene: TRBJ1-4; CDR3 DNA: TGTGCCAGCAGCATGAACAGGGTCGGAACTAATGAAAAACTGTTTTTT; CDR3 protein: CASSMNRVGTNEKLFF
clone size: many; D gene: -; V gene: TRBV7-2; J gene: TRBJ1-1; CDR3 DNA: TGTGCCAGCAGCTTGGGCCCGGGGGTGAACACTGAAGCTTTCTTT; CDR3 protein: CASSLGPGVNTEAFF
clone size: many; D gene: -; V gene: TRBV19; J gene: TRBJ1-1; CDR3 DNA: TGTGCCAGTAACCCCGTCGGGGTAGGCACTGAAGCTTTCTTT; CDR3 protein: CASNPVGVGTEAFF
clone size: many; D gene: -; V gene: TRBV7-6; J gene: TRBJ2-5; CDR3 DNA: TGTGCCAGCAGCTTAGAGGCCCCGGGGGGCGGAGAGACCCAGTACTTC; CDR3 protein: CASSLEAPGGGETQYF
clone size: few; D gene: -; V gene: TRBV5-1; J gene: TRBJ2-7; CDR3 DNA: TGCGCCAGCAGCCTCGGGCAAGCTAAAGAGCAGTACTTC; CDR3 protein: CASSLGQAKEQYF
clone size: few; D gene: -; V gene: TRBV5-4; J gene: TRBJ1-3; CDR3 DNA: TGTGCCAGCAGCTCGGGACGGAACTCTGGAAACACCATATATTTT; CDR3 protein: CASSSGRNSGNTIYF
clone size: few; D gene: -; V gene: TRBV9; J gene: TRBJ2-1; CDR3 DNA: TGTGCCAGCTGCGGGACGGACAATGAGCAGTTCTTC; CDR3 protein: CASCGTDNEQFF
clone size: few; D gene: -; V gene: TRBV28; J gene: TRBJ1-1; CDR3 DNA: TGTGCCAGCTTTGATCTAGCGGTCACTGAAGCTTTCTTT; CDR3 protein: CASFDLAVTEAFF
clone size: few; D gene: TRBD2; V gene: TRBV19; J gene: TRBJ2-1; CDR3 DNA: TGTGCCAGTAGTGTCCAAAGCGGGAGCCCCAATGAGCAGTTCTTC; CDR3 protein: CASSVQSGSPNEQFF
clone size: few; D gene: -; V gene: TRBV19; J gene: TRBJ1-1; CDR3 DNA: TGTGCCAGTACCAAGACAACTGAAGCTTTCTTT; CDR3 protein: CASTKTTEAFF
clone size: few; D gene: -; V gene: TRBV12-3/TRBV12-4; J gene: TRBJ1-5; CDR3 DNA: TGTGCCAGCAGTCGGGAGAATAGCAATCAGCCCCAGCATTTT; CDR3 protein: CASSRENSNQPQHF
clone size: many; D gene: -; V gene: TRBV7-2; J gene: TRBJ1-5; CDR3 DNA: TGTGCCAGCACCCGGGGGGACAATCAGCCCCAGCATTTT; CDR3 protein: CASTRGDNQPQHF
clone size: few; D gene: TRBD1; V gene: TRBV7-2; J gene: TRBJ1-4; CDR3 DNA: TGTGCCAGCAGGCTAAGGGGGCGGTCTAATGAAAAACTGTTTTTT; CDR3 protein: CASRLRGRSNEKLFF
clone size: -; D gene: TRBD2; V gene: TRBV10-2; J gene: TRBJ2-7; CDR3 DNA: TGCGCCAGCGGACTAGCTGGAGAGCAGTACTTC; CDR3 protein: CASGLAGEQYF